Listed below are T cell receptor beta chains from one sample, sequenced in a study of blood T cell repertoires in COVID-19. The protocol was immunoSEQ multiplex PCR, while the TCRdb copy is restricted to in-frame clones and leaves out a portion. Among some 210,000 clones listed, about 89% were seen once. The sequencing sample was made of peripheral blood. These receptors were taken from a woman in her 40s with acute or convalescent COVID-19. The CDR3 runs from the conserved cysteine through the conserved F or W. A D gene is named only where the DNA matches it firmly. Size values are once, few and many counts, or a class for expanded clones, and some rows have none.

TRBJ2-3 - - TRBV12-3/TRBV12-4 CASSLGRTDTQYF TGTGCCAGCAGTTTAGGGCGCACAGATACGCAGTATTTT
TRBJ2-3 - TRBD1 TRBV7-8 CASSSHRGQVTQYF TGTGCCAGCAGCTCGCACAGGGGGCAGGTTACGCAGTATTTT
TRBJ2-1 - - TRBV7-9 CASSQIRYGGRVRPEQFF TGTGCCAGCAGCCAGATAAGGTACGGGGGGCGCGTAAGACCTGAGCAGTTCTTC
TRBJ2-4 few TRBD2 TRBV4-2 CASSRTGTTKNIQYF TGTGCCAGCAGCCGGACCGGGACTACCAAAAACATTCAGTACTTC
TRBJ2-3 once TRBD2 TRBV19 CAAGGTAGTDTQYF TGTGCCGCCGGGGGGACTGCTGGTACAGATACGCAGTATTTT
TRBJ1-2 - - TRBV5-5 CASTVTVPNYGYTF TGTGCCAGCACCGTGACAGTGCCTAACTATGGCTACACCTTC
TRBJ2-3 - - TRBV6-5 CASSYSISGAMATQYF TGTGCCAGCAGTTACTCGATTTCGGGAGCGATGGCTACGCAGTATTTT
TRBJ2-1 - - TRBV11-1 CASSSSNEQFF TGTGCCAGCAGCTCCTCTAATGAGCAGTTCTTC
TRBJ1-1 once - TRBV7-9 CASSPTGGAGTEAFF TGTGCCAGCAGCCCCACGGGGGGGGCGGGCACTGAAGCTTTCTTT
TRBJ2-1 - TRBD2 TRBV29-1 CSVPSGGYDYNEQFF TGCAGCGTCCCTAGCGGGGGCTACGACTACAATGAGCAGTTCTTC
TRBJ2-2 few - TRBV2 CASSGYGRVNTGELFF TGTGCCAGCAGTGGTTATGGCCGGGTGAACACCGGGGAGCTGTTTTTT
TRBJ1-1 - TRBD1 TRBV30 CAWNRDRGLANTEAFF TGTGCCTGGAACCGGGACAGGGGGCTCGCGAACACTGAAGCTTTCTTT
TRBJ1-6 - - TRBV2 CASAINSPLHF TGTGCCAGCGCTATAAATTCACCCCTCCACTTT
TRBJ1-1 - TRBD1 TRBV27 CASRNRGSGGTEAFF TGTGCCAGCCGAAACAGGGGGTCAGGCGGCACTGAAGCTTTCTTT
TRBJ1-6 - TRBD1 TRBV29-1 CSVGDRADSPLHF TGCAGCGTCGGTGACAGGGCTGATTCACCCCTCCACTTT
TRBJ1-5 - - TRBV5-8 CASSLLAGQPQHF TGTGCCAGCAGCTTGCTAGCAGGCCAGCCCCAGCATTTT
TRBJ1-4 - - TRBV4-1 CASSQVGASAINEKLFF TGCGCCAGCAGCCAAGTGGGGGCGTCTGCAATTAATGAAAAACTGTTTTTT